The 32 T cell receptor beta chains presented below share a single source sample, sequenced in a study of human T cells and chemical hapten exposure. Using its own MiXCR run on the RACE reads, TCRdb lists one record per CDR3 protein. Of 45,000 to 60,000 distinct CDR3 sequences in the sample, around 12% were seen once. Time point in this sample: patch test 3, about 24 weeks after DPC sensitization. Treatment in this sample: therapeutic diphenylcyclopropenone sensitization with weekly scalp DPC. Sequencing used whole blood, obtained in connection with sensitization to the hapten diphenylcyclopropenone (DPC). All receptors come from a man aged 30 to 45 with alopecia areata. Some clones in this sample may be carry-over from other donors' samples.

This clonotype was observed at least ten times. This chain joins TRBV7-9 and TRBJ2-2; D call uncertain. Trimming removed 1 base from V and 3 bases from J, with 9 bases in between. Germline V lookup: CDR1 SEHNR, CDR2 FQNEAQ (reference sequence). The CDR3 contains 15 residues. CDR3 region: CASSLGFADTGELFF. DNA for the CDR3: TGTGCCAGCAGCTTAGGATTTGCGGACACCGGGGAGCTGTTTTTT.

This clonotype was detected many times. The chain uses TRBV7-6 and TRBJ2-2, with 8 bases matching TRBD2. This CDR3 has 17 amino acids. Looked up from germline, CDR1 is SGHVS and CDR2 is FNYEAQ. Trimming took 4 bases from V and 2 from J; bases not matched to a gene: 9. CDR3 bases: TGTGCCAGCAGCTCAACCATAGCGGGGAGAAACACCGGGGAGCTGTTTTTT. Translating it yields CASSSTIAGRNTGELFF.

This rearrangement joins TRBV12-3 or TRBV12-4 to TRBJ2-1; a possible D gene is TRBD1 (7 bases). With 8 bases removed from V and 4 bases from J, the gap between germline ends came to 15 bases. This CDR3 has 14 residues. CDR3 protein: CASHGGTAYNEQFF. In DNA, the CDR3 is TGTGCCAGCCATGGGGGGACAGCGTACAATGAGCAGTTCTTC.

This clonotype was found many times. CDR3 sequence (DNA): TGTGCCAGCAGCCAAGGTGGTGGAGTTTTTGGAGCTTTCTTT. It yields the protein CASSQGGGVFGAFF. The rearrangement uses TRBV4-2 and TRBJ1-1; the D is unclear. The V end lost 1 base, the J end lost 10 bases, and 16 bases lay between the germline ends. CDR1 is LGHNA and CDR2 is YNFKEQ in the germline V gene. The CDR3 contains 14 residues.

This clonotype turned up a few times. The chain carries TRBV3-1 and TRBJ2-7, with D possibly matching TRBD1 (7 bases). Germline-derived CDR1 and CDR2 are LGHDT and YNNKEL (reference sequence). The V gene lost 0 bases and the J gene lost 4 bases, with 16 bases spanning the gap. This CDR3 spans 16 amino acids. Written as DNA, the CDR3 is TGTGCCAGCAGCCAAGATTCAAACAGGGGACTGTACGAGCAGTACTTC. This sequence encodes CASSQDSNRGLYEQYF.

Ten or more counts support this clonotype. The chain is built from TRBV9 and TRBJ1-2; a weak D match, TRBD1 (6 bases). This CDR3 has 14 amino acids. Germline CDR1 reads SGDLS; CDR2 reads YYNGEE. V lost 5 bases to trimming and J lost 0 bases, with 11 bases between them. CDR3 in DNA: TGTGCCAGCAGTCCGGACAGATCTAACTATGGCTACACCTTC. This gives the protein CASSPDRSNYGYTF.

There are many counts of this clonotype. The V gene is TRBV12-3 or TRBV12-4, the J gene TRBJ2-5; tentative D call: TRBD1 (5 bases). Trimming removed 9 bases at V and 1 base at J, with 6 bases between. CDR3 size: 11 residues. The CDR3 nucleotides read TGTGCCAGTCAGGGCCAAGAGACCCAGTACTTC. Its translation is CASQGQETQYF.

This clonotype was observed a few times. J is TRBJ2-1 and V is TRBV7-6; 13 bases match TRBD2. The CDR3 covers 18 residues. V gave up 1 base and J gave up 7 bases; unmatched junction bases: 10. The germline V gene has CDR1 SGHVS and CDR2 FNYEAQ. CDR3 region: CASSLDGLAGDGRNEQFF. CDR3 sequence (DNA): TGTGCCAGCAGCTTAGACGGACTAGCGGGGGACGGGAGGAATGAGCAGTTCTTC.

This clonotype appeared many times. The gene calls are TRBV7-8 and TRBJ2-7; 9 bases map to TRBD1. Germline CDR1 SGHVS, CDR2 FQNEAQ. The CDR3 runs to 15 residues. V trimming: 4 bases; J trimming: 3 bases; junction bases outside the gene matches: 7. CDR3 loop: CASSSRQGGNYEQYF. CDR3 sequence (DNA): TGTGCCAGCAGCTCCCGACAGGGGGGGAACTACGAGCAGTACTTC.

This clonotype was counted a few times. V is TRBV9 and J is TRBJ2-2, with 7 bases matching TRBD2. There are 16 residues in the CDR3. Germline V gene data show CDR1 as SGDLS and CDR2 as YYNGEE. V trimming: 4 bases; J trimming: 2 bases; junction bases outside the gene matches: 8. The DNA of the CDR3 is TGTGCCAGCAGCCCCCGGGCTAGCGGAAACACCGGGGAGCTGTTTTTT. It encodes CASSPRASGNTGELFF.

This clonotype was recorded a few times. V is TRBV9 and J is TRBJ2-5; unclear D gene. CDR1 is SGDLS and CDR2 is YYNGEE in the germline V gene. The germline V and J ends were trimmed by 2 bases and 2 bases, with 13 bases remaining between them. The CDR3 contains 15 residues. The CDR3 is CASSVQLGPQETQYF. CDR3 nucleotide sequence: TGTGCCAGCAGCGTTCAATTAGGGCCTCAAGAGACCCAGTACTTC. The full variable domain, its missing parts supplied by reference TRBV9 and TRBJ2-5, is DSGVTQTPKHLITATGQRVTLRCSPRSGDLSVYWYQQSLDQGLQFLIQYYNGEERAKGNILERFSAQQFPDLHSELNLSSLELGDSALYFCASSVQLGPQETQYFGPGTRLLVL.

This clonotype was found a few times. The chain couples TRBV15 to TRBJ2-7; the D gene is possibly TRBD2 (5 bases). The CDR3 spans 14 residues. V shed 1 base and J shed 0 bases, with 7 bases lying between them. CDR1 and CDR2 from the germline V gene are LNHNV and YYDKDF (reference sequence). The CDR3 sequence: CATSRGRSSYEQYF. CDR3 bases: TGTGCCACCAGCAGAGGGAGGAGCTCCTACGAGCAGTACTTC.

In its sample, this clonotype was seen a few times. The chain is built from TRBV19 and TRBJ2-1, with D perhaps matching TRBD2 (5 bases). Trimming shortened V by 8 bases and J by 3 bases, and 17 bases separated the two germline ends. The CDR3 covers 15 residues. The germline CDR1 and CDR2 sequences are LNHDA and SQIVND (reference sequence). The CDR3, as DNA: TGTGCCAGTGGTCCCCCCCCGAGCGGCTACAATGAGCAGTTCTTC. It encodes CASGPPPSGYNEQFF.

Notes on this clonotype: A much more abundant neighbour one base away suggests this may be a read error. J is TRBJ1-6 and V is TRBV2, with 7 bases aligning to TRBD1. The CDR3 totals 14 residues. From germline, CDR1 is SNHLY and CDR2 FYNNEI. The CDR3 region has the DNA TGTGCCAGCAGTCTCACAGGGGTCAATTCACCCCTCCGCTTT. Amino acids: CASSLTGVNSPLRF.

In its sample, this clonotype was seen many times. The chain is built from TRBV7-9 and TRBJ2-7; D perhaps matches TRBD2 (5 bases). Trimming cost V 2 bases and J 2 bases, with 10 bases left between them. The CDR3 length is 14 residues. The germline gives CDR1 SEHNR, CDR2 FQNEAQ (reference sequence). CDR3 residues: CASSLLRDTYEQYF. The CDR3 DNA reads as TGTGCCAGCAGCTTACTTCGGGATACCTACGAGCAGTACTTC.

In its sample, this clonotype was seen many times. The V and J genes are TRBV6-4 and TRBJ2-1; D is unclear. The CDR3 is 13 residues long. CDR1 and CDR2 from the germline V gene are MRHNA and SNTAGT. Trimming took off 2 bases at V and 8 bases at J, with 10 bases between the two ends. CDR3 sequence: CASSDGPFDEQFF. The CDR3, as DNA: TGTGCCAGCAGTGACGGCCCCTTCGATGAGCAGTTCTTC.

Points on this clonotype: This may arise from a read error, as a much more abundant clone is one base away. The chain combines TRBV28 with TRBJ2-5, with D perhaps being TRBD1 or TRBD2 (5 bases each). The V gene lost 6 bases and the J gene lost 5 bases, with 19 bases spanning the gap. This CDR3 has 15 residues. Looked up from germline, CDR1 is MDHEN and CDR2 is SYDVKM. The CDR3 protein is CASSPFWGRAETQYF. The DNA for the CDR3 is TGTGCCAGCAGCCCCTTCTGGGGACGGGCGGAGACCCAGTACTTC.

This clonotype was seen many times. Written as DNA, the CDR3 is TGCAGCGGGCAAGCAGATAACTACAATGAGCAGTTCTTC. It translates to CSGQADNYNEQFF. The V and J genes are TRBV29-1 and TRBJ2-1; D is uncertain. Trimming shortened V by 7 bases and J by 3 bases, and 13 bases separated the two germline ends. Germline V gene sequence: CDR1 SQVTM, CDR2 ANQGSEA. The CDR3 loop spans 13 amino acids.

The rearrangement links TRBV28 to TRBJ2-7; TRBD2 matches at 12 bases. CDR1 is MDHEN, CDR2 SYDVKM, per germline. The CDR3 runs 18 residues. The junction had 17 bases not matched to a gene; V was cut back by 4 bases and J by 7 bases. In nucleotides, the CDR3 is TGTGCCAGCAGTTCACCCCAGGGACTAGCGGGCGTTATTAGGGAGCAGTACTTC. It yields the protein CASSSPQGLAGVIREQYF. Combining the CDR3 with reference TRBV28 and TRBJ2-7 gives the whole variable domain DVKVTQSSRYLVKRTGEKVFLECVQDMDHENMFWYRQDPGLGLRLIYFSYDVKMKEKGDIPEGYSVSREKKERFSLILESASTNQTSMYLCASSSPQGLAGVIREQYFGPGTRLTVT.

The table lists this clonotype with a few counts. The CDR3 nucleotides are TGTGCCAGCAGTTTGCGGGGGGCCTACAATGAGCAGTTCTTC. Its protein is CASSLRGAYNEQFF. The rearrangement links TRBV2 to TRBJ2-1; 8 bases are a match to TRBD2. Trimming removed 5 bases from V and 2 bases from J; junction bases left unmatched: 2. This CDR3 is built from 14 residues. Germline V lookup: CDR1 SNHLY, CDR2 FYNNEI.

This clonotype was seen repeatedly, ten times or more. The chain joins TRBV7-8 to TRBJ2-5, with D hard to call. Germline V lookup: CDR1 SGHVS, CDR2 FQNEAQ. The V gene lost 7 bases and the J gene lost 1 base, with 4 bases spanning the gap. The CDR3 is made up of 11 amino acids. The CDR3 here is CASNLQETQYF. Here the CDR3 DNA reads TGTGCCAGCAATCTCCAAGAGACCCAGTACTTC.

This clonotype was observed at least ten times. The J gene is TRBJ1-2, the V gene TRBV18, with TRBD1 matching 8 bases. J gave up 8 bases and V 1 base, and 12 bases lay outside the gene matches. Germline lookup yields CDR1 KGHSH and CDR2 LQKENI. This CDR3 comprises 16 residues. As DNA, the CDR3 is TGTGCCAGCTCACCACTTACCACTGGACAGGGATTAGGCTACACCTTC. Translated, it gives CASSPLTTGQGLGYTF.

There are many counts of this clonotype. This sequence joins TRBV6-2 or TRBV6-3 and TRBJ1-5; 10 bases line up with TRBD1. CDR1 and CDR2 from the germline V gene are MNHEY and SVGEGT. Trimming at V came to 4 bases and at J to 4 bases, leaving 4 bases not matched to a gene. CDR3 length: 15 amino acids. The CDR3 sequence: CASSWMGQGNQPQHF. The CDR3 region has the DNA TGTGCCAGCAGTTGGATGGGACAGGGGAATCAGCCCCAGCATTTT.

This clonotype was observed a few times. The chain recombines TRBV5-4 with TRBJ2-1, with D hard to call. Between the trimmed V and J ends, which lost 5 bases and 0 bases, there was a span of 6 bases. Germline V gene sequence: CDR1 SGHNT, CDR2 YYREEE (reference sequence). This CDR3 is built from 13 residues. CDR3 protein: CASRSSSYNEQFF. CDR3 bases: TGTGCCAGCAGATCGAGCTCCTACAATGAGCAGTTCTTC.

This clonotype was observed many times. The rearrangement joins TRBV9 to TRBJ2-2; no reliable D call. The CDR3 covers 16 residues. Per the germline V gene, CDR1 is SGDLS and CDR2 is YYNGEE. Between the trimmed V and J ends, which lost 4 bases and 3 bases, there was a span of 16 bases. The CDR3 region has the DNA TGTGCCAGCAGCCCGTACGTCGGATCAGACACCGGGGAGCTGTTTTTT. This codes for CASSPYVGSDTGELFF.

The sample holds many counts of this clonotype. V and J are TRBV6-6 and TRBJ2-7; unclear D gene. Germline V gene lookup returns CDR1 MNHNY and CDR2 SVGAGI (reference sequence). CDR3 length: 12 amino acids. Trimming took off 6 bases at V and 6 bases at J, with 12 bases between the two ends. CDR3 residues: CASRESDREQYF. The CDR3 DNA sequence: TGTGCCAGCAGGGAGTCCGACCGCGAGCAGTACTTC.

The sample holds a few counts of this clonotype. The J gene is TRBJ2-1, the V gene TRBV11-2; weak D call: TRBD2 (5 bases). The V and J ends lost 0 bases and 5 bases respectively, with 14 bases between them. This CDR3 is built from 16 residues. Germline values: CDR1 SGHAT, CDR2 FQNNGV. In DNA form, the CDR3 reads TGTGCCAGCAGCTTAGAGGTTAGCGTCGCTAACAATGAGCAGTTCTTC. Residues: CASSLEVSVANNEQFF.

The chain links TRBV4-1 to TRBJ1-1, with 7 bases aligning to TRBD1. The CDR3 consists of 15 residues. The trim removed 4 bases at V and 2 bases at J, leaving 7 bases unmatched. Germline V gene sequence: CDR1 MGHRA, CDR2 YSYEKL. CDR3 sequence reads: CASSPHTGVNTEAFF. CDR3 DNA sequence: TGCGCCAGCAGCCCCCACACAGGGGTTAACACTGAAGCTTTCTTT.

This clonotype was recorded at least ten times. As DNA, the CDR3 is TGTGCCAGCAGCTTAGATTGGGACAGGGTGCCCTACGAGCAGTACTTC. Translating gives CASSLDWDRVPYEQYF. This sequence joins TRBV11-2 and TRBJ2-7; 9 nucleotides align to TRBD1. CDR3 size: 16 residues. With 0 bases clipped from V and 2 bases from J, the junction kept 5 bases outside the gene matches. Per the germline V gene, CDR1 is SGHAT and CDR2 is FQNNGV.

In this sample, this clonotype turned up many times. V usage is TRBV7-3 and J usage is TRBJ2-6; 11 nucleotides agree with TRBD2. Germline CDR1 SGHTA, CDR2 FQGTGA. The CDR3 runs to 18 residues. The V gene end was trimmed by 1 base and the J gene end by 0 bases; junction bases not matched to a gene: 2. CDR3 in DNA: TGTGCCAGCAGCTTAAGACTAGCGGGGACCTCTGGGGCCAACGTCCTGACTTTC. It translates to CASSLRLAGTSGANVLTF. The variable domain in full, completed from reference TRBV7-3 and TRBJ2-6, reads GAGVSQTPSNKVTEKGKYVELRCDPISGHTALYWYRQSLGQGPEFLIYFQGTGAADDSGLPNDRFFAVRPEGSVSTLKIQRTERGDSAVYLCASSLRLAGTSGANVLTFGAGSRLTVL.

This clonotype was counted at least ten times. This chain joins TRBV6-6 and TRBJ1-3; D might be TRBD1 (6 bases). Germline CDR1 reads MNHNY; CDR2 reads SVGAGI (reference sequence). The V gene lost 2 bases and the J gene lost 3 bases, with 11 bases spanning the gap. The CDR3 loop spans 15 amino acids. The CDR3 region is CASSYGGTLGNTIYF. The CDR3 coding sequence is TGTGCCAGCAGTTACGGAGGGACACTTGGAAACACCATATATTTT.

The DNA for the CDR3 is TGTGCCAGCAGTTTAAGGGCGCTTAGCAATCAGCCCCAGCATTTT. Its translation: CASSLRALSNQPQHF. The V call is TRBV28, the J call TRBJ1-5; D is unresolved. CDR1 is MDHEN, CDR2 SYDVKM, per germline. Trimming removed 2 bases at V and 0 bases at J, with 8 bases between. The CDR3 runs 15 residues. The full variable domain, in which reference TRBV28 and TRBJ1-5 provide the parts outside the CDR3, is DVKVTQSSRYLVKRTGEKVFLECVQDMDHENMFWYRQDPGLGLRLIYFSYDVKMKEKGDIPEGYSVSREKKERFSLILESASTNQTSMYLCASSLRALSNQPQHFGDGTRLSIL.